This TCR beta chain is drawn from a study of technical replicates of blood from a few donors (dated by TCRdb to the late 2010s). Based on the germline V gene, the CDR1 and CDR2 sequences are MGHRA and YSYEKL. The cysteine opens and the phenylalanine closes a CDR3 of 13 amino acids. The kept DNA is CDR3 alone, 39 bases in frame from the first base. The junction shows trimming of 1 base on V and 5 bases on J, plus 8 bases between the germline ends. The library was obtained by the immunoSEQ multiplex PCR assay. TCRdb provides this immuneACCESS table in a form limited to in-frame rearrangements. Some clones are lacking; in checked studies, under half of them reflect an unresolved V gene, and why the rest are absent is not known. For this sample there are around 84,000 clones; around 97% appear just once. Jointly, the top ten make up more than 0.15% of the sample. As concerns this clone: The target of this receptor is not known. Per-base qualities were not stored, and no clone one base away is much larger.

The chain was built from TRBV4-1 and TRBJ1-1; D gene: possibly TRBD1, on 5 matching bases. This TCR derives from a human donor in good health. Sequences were obtained from T cells isolated from PBMCs. The sequenced DNA: TGCGCCAGCAGCCAAGTGCGGGGGACTGAAGCTTTCTTT. This yields the protein CASSQVRGTEAFF.